This T cell receptor (beta chain) was sequenced in a study of cytomegalovirus exposure and HLA in healthy donors. This CDR3 spans 11 amino acids. Looked up from germline, CDR1 is SEHNR and CDR2 is FQNEAQ (reference sequence). 13 Jbeta primers and 60 Vbeta primers were used for the PCR. The data were produced by immunoSEQ multiplex PCR, yet TCRdb's version contains in-frame clones alone and is incomplete. Of around 150,000 clones in the sample, about four fifths were seen once. This clone was found a few times. Antigen specificity is unknown. At one boundary the junction diverges from the germline segment, which might be a read error. Study outcomes and limitations: Presence/absence results assume similar sequencing depth per donor, which may not hold. An observed cluster of highly shared sequence variants was recorded as a likely sequencing artifact.

The chain combines TRBV7-9 with TRBJ1-1; D is unresolved. The source of this sequence is a woman aged 50 to 60 in good health and CMV-seronegative. Sequenced material: PBMCs. CDR3 in amino acids: CSSSLSEIAFF. CDR3 in DNA: TGTTCCAGCAGCTTATCTGAGATCGCTTTCTTT.